This T cell receptor (beta chain) came from a study of T cell responses to AZD1222 COVID-19 vaccine (dated by TCRdb to the early 2020s). About the full investigation: A total of approximately 250 trial participants underwent TCR sequencing, of whom 207 had received two doses of AZD1222 and around 25 had received two doses of the MenACWY control vaccine. Enrollment into the trials was organized by age into subgroups of 18-55, 56-69 and 70-plus years, and those subgroups contained approximately 150, 30 and 60 TCR-sequenced participants, respectively.

In regard to this clone: The specificity of this receptor is unknown. Base qualities are not provided; no much larger clone lies one nucleotide away.

The CDR3 regions of human TCRbeta chains were analyzed by immunosequencing. The source study handled its data this way. Repertoire TCRs were matched against a reference library of SARS-CoV-2-specific TCRs generated with the MIRA antigen-specificity platform. Breadth meant the fraction of unique TCRs that were SARS-CoV-2-associated, whereas depth meant the fraction of total T cells that were SARS-CoV-2-associated. Using the MIRA data, each spike-specific TCR was assigned both to the spike region to which the TCR was reactive and to a CD4 or CD8 class. Log10-transformed breadth and depth values were compared by one-way ANOVA with Sidak's multiple comparisons tests. This is the immuneACCESS table as TCRdb keeps it, with only in-frame sequences that have V and J called. A part of the clones is gone; compared with another copy, unresolved V genes explain less than half, and the rest is unexplained. From that table come the V and J calls and clone size; the DNA was used to work out D and trimming. A total of some 130,000 clones appear in this sample, just under 95% of them only once. The ten largest clonotypes hold approximately 6.8% of the sample.

Paper-wide results and their limitations: Participants were mostly white British, with more females than males. The authors suggested clonal diversity may have been underestimated. Only a handful of AZD1222 recipients were SARS-CoV-2 seropositive at baseline, limiting conclusions about previously exposed vaccinees. Reportedly, close to half of the unique spike-specific TCRs recognized epitopes lying outside the regions that are mutated in the B.1.351 and B.1.1.7 variants. Vaccine-associated CD4 TCRs spanned the whole spike protein, with dominant responses in regions 160-218 and 743-854. Because no samples from the day 14 peak response were available, repertoires could be characterized only after the peak T cell response. The 56-69-year group was small, and its depth increase did not reach significance, likely because of low power. A significant rise in spike-specific TCR breadth and depth was observed after two AZD1222 doses relative to day 0 and relative to MenACWY recipients.

Trimming removed 5 bases from V and 0 bases from J, leaving 13 bases between the germline ends. The CDR3, from cysteine to phenylalanine, totals 16 residues. Only the CDR3 region is kept as DNA, spanning 48 bases read in frame from base 1. Based on the germline V gene, the CDR1 and CDR2 sequences are SGHVS and FQNEAQ. Read against the paper, the sample's time point label means: about 28 days (+/-7) after the second vaccine dose. Because spike-specific TCR depth and breadth did not differ between the two schedules, AZD1222 recipients who got a second dose at roughly 4 weeks were pooled with those who got a second dose at roughly 12 weeks. Samples from vaccinated people were obtained from the UK trials COV001 and COV002, which included a single-blind randomized controlled phase 2/3 trial of AZD1222 (ChAdOx1 nCoV-19) in healthy adults. Trial participant PBMC samples were collected at day 0 and day 28 after the second dose for TCRbeta chain sequencing.

The chain was built from TRBV7-8 and TRBJ2-2; TRBD1 is possibly the D segment (5 matching bases). The sequence derives from an adult who received the AZD1222 COVID-19 vaccine. This material consisted of peripheral blood, taken 28 days after the second AZD1222 dose. The CDR3 loop reads CASSPLMGPNTGELFF. DNA sequence: TGTGCCAGCAGCCCTTTAATGGGGCCGAACACCGGGGAGCTGTTTTTT.